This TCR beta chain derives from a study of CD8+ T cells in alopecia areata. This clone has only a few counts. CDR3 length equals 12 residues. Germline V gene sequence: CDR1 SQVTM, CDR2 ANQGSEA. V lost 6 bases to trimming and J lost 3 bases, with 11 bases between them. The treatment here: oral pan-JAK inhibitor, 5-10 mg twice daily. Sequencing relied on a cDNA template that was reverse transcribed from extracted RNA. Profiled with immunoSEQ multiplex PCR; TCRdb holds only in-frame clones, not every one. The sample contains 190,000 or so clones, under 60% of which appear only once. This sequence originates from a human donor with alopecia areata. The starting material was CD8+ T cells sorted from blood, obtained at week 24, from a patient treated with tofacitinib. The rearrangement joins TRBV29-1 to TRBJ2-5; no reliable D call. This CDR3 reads CSVGRNKETQYF. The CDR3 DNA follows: TGCAGCGTCGGACGAAACAAAGAGACCCAGTACTTC.